These T cell receptor beta chains were read from a single sample in a study of Ad26.COV2.S vaccination and SARS-CoV-2 variants. Method: immunoSEQ multiplex PCR; TCRdb's copy keeps in-frame clones and lacks some. The sample consists of about 350,000 clones, roughly nine tenths of them appearing once. Sequencing used peripheral blood, obtained in a trial of Ad26.COV2.S vaccine versus placebo. Receptors were obtained from a person between 18 and 60 years old who received the Ad26.COV2.S COVID-19 vaccine or a placebo. CDR3s include the opening cysteine and the closing phenylalanine or tryptophan. Clone size, where shown, is once, few, many, or a class for clones that have expanded.

TRBV28	NA	TRBJ1-2	CASGDRGYGYTF
TRBV11-3	NA	TRBJ2-1	CASSLARSNEQFF
TRBV4-3	NA	TRBJ2-2	CASSQDNTGELFF
TRBV19	NA	TRBJ2-3	CASSDLQGPYTDTQYF
TRBV30	NA	TRBJ2-1	CAWREGASYNEQFF
TRBV25-1	NA	TRBJ2-5	CASSGTGGLKTQYF
TRBV10-3	NA	TRBJ1-1	CAMSKQGGTEAFF
TRBV5-1	NA	TRBJ1-2	CASSDNTLQPNYGYTF
TRBV14	NA	TRBJ1-2	CASSQQGTYGYTF
TRBV11-2	NA	TRBJ1-6	CASSLEGTGGSPLHF
TRBV5-6	NA	TRBJ1-1	CASTLYQENTEAFF
TRBV27	NA	TRBJ2-7	CASRTAGPSYEQYF
TRBV11-2	once	TRBJ2-5	CASSFGGDQETQYF
TRBV5-4	NA	TRBJ1-1	CASSLDRPNTEAFF
TRBV7-9	NA	TRBJ2-1	CASSLSFSEQFF
TRBV4-3	NA	TRBJ2-7	CASSQGPSYEQYF
TRBV2	NA	TRBJ2-7	CASRPGESSYEQYF
TRBV5-1	NA	TRBJ2-3	CASSLFAGADTQYF
TRBV7-6	few	TRBJ2-1	CASSLASGGAYNEQFF
TRBV5-1	NA	TRBJ1-2	CASSLEQGHGYTF
TRBV19	NA	TRBJ2-6	CASNGASGANVLTF
TRBV9	NA	TRBJ1-1	CASSVDRDTEAFF
TRBV15	NA	TRBJ1-2	CATTLDRGHSNYGYTF
TRBV4-1	few	TRBJ2-3	CASSTSGSGTDTQYF
TRBV7-3	NA	TRBJ2-2	CASSLQSRELFF
TRBV6-1	NA	TRBJ2-3	CASSEQGDTDTQYF
TRBV6-5	NA	TRBJ2-5	CASSLLGQGGWETQYF
TRBV7-3	NA	TRBJ2-1	CASSTPTSRYNEQFF
TRBV5-1	NA	TRBJ1-6	CASSLDGQGSNSPLHF
TRBV4-3	NA	TRBJ1-5	CASSPERENQPQHF
TRBV6-6	NA	TRBJ1-3	CASREQGYGNTIYF
TRBV5-1	NA	TRBJ1-1	CASSLRQTPSEAFF
TRBV2	NA	TRBJ1-2	CASSPDGNYGYTF
TRBV6-5	NA	TRBJ1-2	CASSRTGYGYTF
TRBV4-3	few	TRBJ1-1	CASSQDSWSYEAFF
TRBV11-2	NA	TRBJ2-5	CASSFGGAGETQYF
TRBV12-5	NA	TRBJ1-6	CASGFGLNSPLHF
TRBV27	NA	TRBJ1-6	CASRPRRDSPLHF
TRBV4-1	few	TRBJ1-6	CASSQGEVSNNSPLHF
TRBV6-6	NA	TRBJ1-3	CASSPRPGTGFGSGNTIYF
TRBV5-1	NA	TRBJ2-3	CASSLDTDTQYF
TRBV9	NA	TRBJ2-2	CASSPRASGTIGELFF
TRBV9	NA	TRBJ2-3	CASSAPETDTQYF
TRBV5-5	NA	TRBJ1-1	CASSLARVGTEAFF
TRBV30	NA	TRBJ2-1	CAWSVEGTRVEQFF
TRBV18	NA	TRBJ2-1	CASSDKIAGGPNEQFF
TRBV6-6	once	TRBJ2-2	CASRTPAGGPFGELFF
TRBV5-6	NA	TRBJ1-2	CASRNARTGSNYGYTF